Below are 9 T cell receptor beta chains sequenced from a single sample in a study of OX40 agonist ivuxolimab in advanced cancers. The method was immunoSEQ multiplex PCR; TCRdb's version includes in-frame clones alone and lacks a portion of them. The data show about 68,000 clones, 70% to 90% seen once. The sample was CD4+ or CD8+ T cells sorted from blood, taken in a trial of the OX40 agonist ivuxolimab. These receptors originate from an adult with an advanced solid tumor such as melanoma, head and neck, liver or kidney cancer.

In DNA form, the CDR3 reads TGTGCCAGCAGCCTTATGGCGGGGACTATCACTGAAGCTTTCTTT. It is translated as CASSLMAGTITEAFF. The V call is TRBV7-8, the J call TRBJ1-1, with D possibly TRBD1 on 5 matching bases. The CDR3 length is 15 residues. The V gene's germline CDR1 is SGHVS and CDR2 FQNEAQ. V dropped 5 bases and J dropped 4 bases, with 17 bases sitting between them.

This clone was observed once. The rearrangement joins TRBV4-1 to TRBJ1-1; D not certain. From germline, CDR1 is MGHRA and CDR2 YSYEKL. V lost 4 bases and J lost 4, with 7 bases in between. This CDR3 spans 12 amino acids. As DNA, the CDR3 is TGCGCCAGCAGCCGTGGTAGCACTGAAGCTTTCTTT. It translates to CASSRGSTEAFF.

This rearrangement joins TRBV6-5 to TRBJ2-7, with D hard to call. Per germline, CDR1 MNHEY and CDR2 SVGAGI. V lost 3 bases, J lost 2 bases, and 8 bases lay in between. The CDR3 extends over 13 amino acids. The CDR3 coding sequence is TGTGCCAGCAGTTATCCCCCGGCCTACGAGCAGTACTTC. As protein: CASSYPPAYEQYF.

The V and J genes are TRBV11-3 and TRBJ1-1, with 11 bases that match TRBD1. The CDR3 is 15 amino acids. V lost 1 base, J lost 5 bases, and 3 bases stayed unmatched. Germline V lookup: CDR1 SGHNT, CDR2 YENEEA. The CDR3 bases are TGTGCCAGCAGCTTAGCCGGGACAGGGGGTACTGAAGCTTTCTTT. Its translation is CASSLAGTGGTEAFF. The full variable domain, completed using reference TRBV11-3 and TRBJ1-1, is EAGVVQSPRYKIIEKKQPVAFWCNPISGHNTLYWYLQNLGQGPELLIRYENEEAVDDSQLPKDRFSAERLKGVDSTLKIQPAELGDSAVYLCASSLAGTGGTEAFFGQGTRLTVV.

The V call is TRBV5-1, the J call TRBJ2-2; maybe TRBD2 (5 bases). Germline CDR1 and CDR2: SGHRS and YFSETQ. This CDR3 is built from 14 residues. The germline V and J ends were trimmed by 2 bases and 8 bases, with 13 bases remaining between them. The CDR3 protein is CASSFGEISGELFF. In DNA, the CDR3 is TGCGCCAGCAGCTTCGGGGAAATCTCTGGGGAGCTGTTTTTT.

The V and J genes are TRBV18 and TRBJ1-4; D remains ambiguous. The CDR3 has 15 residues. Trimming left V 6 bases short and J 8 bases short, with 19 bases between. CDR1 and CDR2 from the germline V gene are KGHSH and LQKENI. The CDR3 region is CASSNPTTTPEKLFF. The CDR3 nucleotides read TGTGCCAGCTCTAACCCGACAACGACCCCGGAAAAACTGTTTTTT.

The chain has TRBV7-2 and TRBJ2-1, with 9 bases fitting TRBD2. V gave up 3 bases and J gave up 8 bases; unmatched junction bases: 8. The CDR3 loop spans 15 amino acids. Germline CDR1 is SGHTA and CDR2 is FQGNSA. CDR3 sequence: CASSLSRGGHYEQFF. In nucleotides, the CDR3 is TGTGCCAGCAGCTTGTCGCGGGGGGGCCATTATGAGCAGTTCTTC. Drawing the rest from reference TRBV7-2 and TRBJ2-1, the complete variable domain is GAGVSQSPSNKVTEKGKDVELRCDPISGHTALYWYRQSLGQGLEFLIYFQGNSAPDKSGLPSDRFSAERTGGSVSTLTIQRTQQEDSAVYLCASSLSRGGHYEQFFGPGTRLTVL.

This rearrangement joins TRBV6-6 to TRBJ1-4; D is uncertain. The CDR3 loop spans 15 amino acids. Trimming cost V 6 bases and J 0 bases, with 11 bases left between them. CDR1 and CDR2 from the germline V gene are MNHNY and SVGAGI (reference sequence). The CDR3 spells CASRGSSATNEKLFF. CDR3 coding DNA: TGTGCCAGCAGGGGAAGTAGTGCAACTAATGAAAAACTGTTTTTT.

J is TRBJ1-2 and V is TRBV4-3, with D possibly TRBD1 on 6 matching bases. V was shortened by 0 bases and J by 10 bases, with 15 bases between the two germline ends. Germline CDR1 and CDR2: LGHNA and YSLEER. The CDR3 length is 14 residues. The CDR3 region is CASSQDGVGAFYTF. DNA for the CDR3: TGCGCCAGCAGCCAAGATGGTGTGGGGGCCTTCTACACCTTC.